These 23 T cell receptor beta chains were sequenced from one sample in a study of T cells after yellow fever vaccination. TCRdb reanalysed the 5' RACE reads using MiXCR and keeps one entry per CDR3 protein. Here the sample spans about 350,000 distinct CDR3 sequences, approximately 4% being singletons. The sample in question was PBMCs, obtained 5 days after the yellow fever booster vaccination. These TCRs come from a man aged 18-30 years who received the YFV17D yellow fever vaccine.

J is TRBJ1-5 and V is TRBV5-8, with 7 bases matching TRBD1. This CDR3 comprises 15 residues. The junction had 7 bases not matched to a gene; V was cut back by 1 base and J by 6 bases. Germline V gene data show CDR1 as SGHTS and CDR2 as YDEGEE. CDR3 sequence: CASSLWRGLSQPQHF. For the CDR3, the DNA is TGTGCCAGCAGCTTGTGGAGGGGGCTCAGTCAGCCCCAGCATTTT.

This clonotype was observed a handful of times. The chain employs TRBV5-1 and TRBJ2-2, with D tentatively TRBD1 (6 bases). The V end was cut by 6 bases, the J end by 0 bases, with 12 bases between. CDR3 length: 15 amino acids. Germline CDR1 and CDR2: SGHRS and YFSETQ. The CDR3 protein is CASIGGRANTGELFF. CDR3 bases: TGCGCCAGCATTGGGGGCAGGGCGAACACCGGGGAGCTGTTTTTT.

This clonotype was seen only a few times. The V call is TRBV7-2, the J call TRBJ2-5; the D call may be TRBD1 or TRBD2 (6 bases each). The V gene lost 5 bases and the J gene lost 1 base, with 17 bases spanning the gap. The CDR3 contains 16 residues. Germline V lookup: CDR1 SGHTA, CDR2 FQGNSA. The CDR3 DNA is TGTGCCAGCAGCCCTCCTACCGGGGGCTTCCAAGAGACCCAGTACTTC. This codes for CASSPPTGGFQETQYF. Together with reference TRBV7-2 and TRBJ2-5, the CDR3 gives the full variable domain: GAGVSQSPSNKVTEKGKDVELRCDPISGHTALYWYRQSLGQGLEFLIYFQGNSAPDKSGLPSDRFSAERTGGSVSTLTIQRTQQEDSAVYLCASSPPTGGFQETQYFGPGTRLLVL.

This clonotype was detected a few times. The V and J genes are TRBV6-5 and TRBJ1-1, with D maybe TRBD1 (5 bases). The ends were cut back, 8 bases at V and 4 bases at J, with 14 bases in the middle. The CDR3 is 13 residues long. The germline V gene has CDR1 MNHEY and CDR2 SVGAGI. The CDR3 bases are TGTGCCAGCGGGAATAGGGGCGGCACTGAAGCTTTCTTT. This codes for CASGNRGGTEAFF.

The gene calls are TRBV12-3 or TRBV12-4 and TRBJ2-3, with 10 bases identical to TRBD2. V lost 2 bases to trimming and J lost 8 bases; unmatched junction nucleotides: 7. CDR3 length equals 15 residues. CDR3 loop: CASSLSSGGVVTQYF. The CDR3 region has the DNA TGTGCCAGCAGTTTATCCAGCGGGGGGGTTGTTACGCAGTATTTT.

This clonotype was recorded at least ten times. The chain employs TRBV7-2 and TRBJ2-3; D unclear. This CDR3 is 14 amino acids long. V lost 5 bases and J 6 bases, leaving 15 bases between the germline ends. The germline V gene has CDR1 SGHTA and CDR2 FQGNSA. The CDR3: CASSRSWPGDTQYF. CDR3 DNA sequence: TGTGCCAGCAGCAGGTCGTGGCCCGGCGATACGCAGTATTTT.

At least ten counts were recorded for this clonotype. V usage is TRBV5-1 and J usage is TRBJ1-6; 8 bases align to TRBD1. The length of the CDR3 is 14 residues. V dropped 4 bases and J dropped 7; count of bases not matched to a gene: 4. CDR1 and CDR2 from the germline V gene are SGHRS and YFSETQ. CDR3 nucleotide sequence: TGCGCCAGCAGCATAGACAGGGGAAATTCACCCCTCCACTTT. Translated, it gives CASSIDRGNSPLHF.

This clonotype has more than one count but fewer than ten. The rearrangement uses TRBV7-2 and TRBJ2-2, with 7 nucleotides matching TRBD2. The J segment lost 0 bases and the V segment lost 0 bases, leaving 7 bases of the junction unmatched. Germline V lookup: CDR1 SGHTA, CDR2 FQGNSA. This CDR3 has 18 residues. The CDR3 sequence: CASSLAWGGGPNTGELFF. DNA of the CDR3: TGTGCCAGCAGCTTAGCGTGGGGCGGGGGACCGAACACCGGGGAGCTGTTTTTT.

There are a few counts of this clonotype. CDR3 region: CSARQGATQYF. DNA of the CDR3: TGCAGTGCTAGGCAGGGGGCAACGCAGTATTTT. The V call is TRBV20-1, the J call TRBJ2-3; TRBD1 aligns across 8 bases. The CDR3 loop spans 11 amino acids. The germline V gene encodes CDR1 DFQATT and CDR2 SNEGSKA (reference sequence). V lost 3 bases and J lost 9; bases outside the gene matches: 2.

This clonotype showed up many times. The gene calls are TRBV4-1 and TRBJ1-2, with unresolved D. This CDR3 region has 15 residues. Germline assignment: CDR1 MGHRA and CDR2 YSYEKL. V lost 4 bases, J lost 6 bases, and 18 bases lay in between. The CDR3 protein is CASSPRWEITDGYTF. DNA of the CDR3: TGCGCCAGCAGCCCTCGTTGGGAGATCACTGATGGCTACACCTTC.

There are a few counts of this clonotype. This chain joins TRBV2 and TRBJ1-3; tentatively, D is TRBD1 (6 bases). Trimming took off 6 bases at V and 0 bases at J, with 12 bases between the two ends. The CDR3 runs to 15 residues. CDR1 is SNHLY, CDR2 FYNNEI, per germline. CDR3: CASRAGGYSGNTIYF. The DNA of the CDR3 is TGTGCCAGCAGGGCGGGGGGCTACTCTGGAAACACCATATATTTT.

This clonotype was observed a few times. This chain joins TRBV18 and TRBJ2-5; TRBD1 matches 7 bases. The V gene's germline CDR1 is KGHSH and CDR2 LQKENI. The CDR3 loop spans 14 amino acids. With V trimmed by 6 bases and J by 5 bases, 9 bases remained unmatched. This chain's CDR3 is CASSPTTGLETQYF. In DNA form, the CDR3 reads TGTGCCAGCTCGCCTACGACAGGGCTGGAGACCCAGTACTTC. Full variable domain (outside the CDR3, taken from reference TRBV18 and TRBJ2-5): NAGVMQNPRHLVRRRGQEARLRCSPMKGHSHVYWYRQLPEEGLKFMVYLQKENIIDESGMPKERFSAEFPKEGPSILRIQQVVRGDSAAYFCASSPTTGLETQYFGPGTRLLVL.

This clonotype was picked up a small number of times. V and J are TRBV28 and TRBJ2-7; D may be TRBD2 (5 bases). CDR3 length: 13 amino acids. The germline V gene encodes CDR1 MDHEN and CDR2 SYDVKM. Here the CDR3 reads CVTGSVQSYEQYV. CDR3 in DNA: TGTGTGACGGGGTCAGTCCAATCCTACGAGCAGTACGTC.

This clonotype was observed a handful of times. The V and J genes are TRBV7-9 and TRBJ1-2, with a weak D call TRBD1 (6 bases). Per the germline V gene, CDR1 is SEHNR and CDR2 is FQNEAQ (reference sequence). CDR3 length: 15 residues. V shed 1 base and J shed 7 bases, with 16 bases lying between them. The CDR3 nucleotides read TGTGCCAGCAGCTTAGGTACAGGGATGGCCGGTGGCTACACCTTC. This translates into CASSLGTGMAGGYTF.

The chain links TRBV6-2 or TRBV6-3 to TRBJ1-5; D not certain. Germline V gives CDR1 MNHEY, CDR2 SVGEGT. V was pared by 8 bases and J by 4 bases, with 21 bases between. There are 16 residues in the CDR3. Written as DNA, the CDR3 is TGTGCCAGCGGGAGGAACTGGGGAGTGTTGAATCAGCCCCAGCATTTT. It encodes CASGRNWGVLNQPQHF.

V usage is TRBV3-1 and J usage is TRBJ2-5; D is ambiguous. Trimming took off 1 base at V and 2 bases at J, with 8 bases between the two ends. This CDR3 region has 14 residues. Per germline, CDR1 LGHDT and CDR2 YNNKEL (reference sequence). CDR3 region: CASSQAGRQETQYF. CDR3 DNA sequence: TGTGCCAGCAGCCAAGCAGGTCGGCAAGAGACCCAGTACTTC.

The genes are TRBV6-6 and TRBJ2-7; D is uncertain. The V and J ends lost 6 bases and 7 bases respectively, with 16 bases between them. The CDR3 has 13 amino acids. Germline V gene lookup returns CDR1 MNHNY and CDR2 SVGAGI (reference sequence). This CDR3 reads CASRTGEPMEQYF. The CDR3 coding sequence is TGTGCCAGCAGGACCGGAGAGCCGATGGAGCAGTACTTC.

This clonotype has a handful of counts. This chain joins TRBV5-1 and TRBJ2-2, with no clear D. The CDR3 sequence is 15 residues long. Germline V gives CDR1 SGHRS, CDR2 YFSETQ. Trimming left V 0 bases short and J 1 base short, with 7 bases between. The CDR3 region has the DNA TGCGCCAGCAGCTTGGACCGGATGAACACCGGGGAGCTGTTTTTT. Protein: CASSLDRMNTGELFF.

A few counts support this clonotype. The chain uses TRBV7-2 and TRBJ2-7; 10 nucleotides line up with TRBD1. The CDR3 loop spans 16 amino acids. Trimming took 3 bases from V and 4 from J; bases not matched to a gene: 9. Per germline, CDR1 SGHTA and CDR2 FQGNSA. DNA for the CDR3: TGTGCCAGCAGCTTCCCGGGACAGGGGTTCTATTACGAGCAGTACTTC. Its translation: CASSFPGQGFYYEQYF.

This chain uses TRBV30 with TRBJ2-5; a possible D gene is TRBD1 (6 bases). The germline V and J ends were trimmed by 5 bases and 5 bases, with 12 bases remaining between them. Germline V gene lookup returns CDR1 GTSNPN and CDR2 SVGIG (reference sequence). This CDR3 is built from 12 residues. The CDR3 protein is CAWGGQGETQYF. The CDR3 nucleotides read TGTGCCTGGGGAGGCCAGGGGGAGACCCAGTACTTC.

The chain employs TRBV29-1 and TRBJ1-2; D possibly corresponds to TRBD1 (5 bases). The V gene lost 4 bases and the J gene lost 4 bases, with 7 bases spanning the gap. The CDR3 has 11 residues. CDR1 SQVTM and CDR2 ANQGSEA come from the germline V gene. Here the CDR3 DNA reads TGCAGCGTTGCGGGGGTCTATGGCTACACCTTC. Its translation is CSVAGVYGYTF.

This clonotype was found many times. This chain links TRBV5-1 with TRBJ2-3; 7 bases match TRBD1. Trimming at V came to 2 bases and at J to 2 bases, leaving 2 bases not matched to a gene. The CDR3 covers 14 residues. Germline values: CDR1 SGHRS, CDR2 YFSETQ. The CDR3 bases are TGCGCCAGCAGCTTAACAGGGGTCACAGATACGCAGTATTTT. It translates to CASSLTGVTDTQYF.

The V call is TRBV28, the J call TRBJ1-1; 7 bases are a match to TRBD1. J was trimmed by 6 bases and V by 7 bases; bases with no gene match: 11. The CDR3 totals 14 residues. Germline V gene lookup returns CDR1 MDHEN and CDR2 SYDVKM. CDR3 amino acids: CASTLRQGAAEAFF. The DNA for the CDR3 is TGTGCCAGCACCCTAAGACAGGGCGCAGCTGAAGCTTTCTTT.